Listed here are 26 T cell receptor beta chains from one sample, sequenced in a study of CD8 T cells in Susac syndrome. RNA, at 0.5 to 1 ug, was reverse transcribed with random hexamers. One entry per CDR3 protein results from TCRdb running MiXCR on the immunoSEQ multiplex PCR reads. This sample yields about 210,000 distinct CDR3 sequences, of which about 94% are seen a single time; 0.15% belongs to the top ten. The sample taken for sequencing was CD4+ T cells from PBMCs. Receptors originate from a human donor with Susac syndrome.

The chain couples TRBV2 to TRBJ2-5; D call uncertain. The germline gives CDR1 SNHLY, CDR2 FYNNEI. Trimming left V 0 bases short and J 0 bases short, with 8 bases between. The CDR3 is 15 residues long. The CDR3 spells CASSEAPLDQETQYF. The CDR3 region has the DNA TGTGCCAGCAGTGAAGCGCCCCTAGACCAAGAGACCCAGTACTTC. The full variable domain, completed using reference TRBV2 and TRBJ2-5, is EPEVTQTPSHQVTQMGQEVILRCVPISNHLYFYWYRQILGQKVEFLVSFYNNEISEKSEIFDDQFSVERPDGSNFTLKIRSTKLEDSAMYFCASSEAPLDQETQYFGPGTRLLVL.

The chain is built from TRBV18 and TRBJ2-1; D possibly corresponds to TRBD1 (6 bases). Germline values: CDR1 KGHSH, CDR2 LQKENI. The CDR3 runs 13 residues. V lost 2 bases, J lost 12 bases, and 14 bases lay in between. DNA for the CDR3: TGTGCCAGCTCACCAGGACAGCCCCCGGCGCAGTTCTTC. Amino acid sequence: CASSPGQPPAQFF. The whole variable domain, remainder taken from reference TRBV18 and TRBJ2-1, is NAGVMQNPRHLVRRRGQEARLRCSPMKGHSHVYWYRQLPEEGLKFMVYLQKENIIDESGMPKERFSAEFPKEGPSILRIQQVVRGDSAAYFCASSPGQPPAQFFGPGTRLTVL.

This chain uses TRBV20-1 with TRBJ1-5, with D possibly matching TRBD1 (5 bases). Per the germline V gene, CDR1 is DFQATT and CDR2 is SNEGSKA (reference sequence). The CDR3 loop spans 15 amino acids. Trimming took off 6 bases at V and 0 bases at J, with 15 bases between the two ends. CDR3 nucleotide sequence: TGCAGTGCCTCGGGGGACGGTGATAGCAATCAGCCCCAGCATTTT. Its translation: CSASGDGDSNQPQHF.

The chain has TRBV4-1 and TRBJ1-1; D is unresolved. The V gene's germline CDR1 is MGHRA and CDR2 YSYEKL. This CDR3 has 15 residues. Deletions cut 1 base from V and 1 base from J, with 10 bases between. Here the CDR3 DNA reads TGCGCCAGCAGCCAAGTATCAGAGCGGAACACTGAAGCTTTCTTT. Amino acids: CASSQVSERNTEAFF.

This chain links TRBV5-6 with TRBJ2-4; the D is unclear. This CDR3 spans 12 amino acids. The V end was cut by 0 bases, the J end by 8 bases, with 6 bases between. Per the germline V gene, CDR1 is SGHDT and CDR2 is YYEEEE. For the CDR3, the DNA is TGTGCCAGCAGCTTGGACAAGGACATTCAGTACTTC. Its translation: CASSLDKDIQYF. The full variable domain, in which reference TRBV5-6 and TRBJ2-4 provide the parts outside the CDR3, is DAGVTQSPTHLIKTRGQQVTLRCSPKSGHDTVSWYQQALGQGPQFIFQYYEEEERQRGNFPDRFSGHQFPNYSSELNVNALLLGDSALYLCASSLDKDIQYFGAGTRLSVL.

The chain employs TRBV19 and TRBJ1-2; D is perhaps TRBD1 (5 bases). This CDR3 contains 12 residues. Trimming cost V 7 bases and J 5 bases, with 11 bases left between them. The germline gives CDR1 LNHDA, CDR2 SQIVND (reference sequence). CDR3 residues: CASKRGPYGYTF. The CDR3 region has the DNA TGTGCCAGTAAAAGGGGTCCTTATGGCTACACCTTC.

The gene calls are TRBV9 and TRBJ1-6, with D hard to call. The CDR3 covers 16 residues. V dropped 0 bases and J dropped 7 bases, with 14 bases sitting between them. Germline V lookup: CDR1 SGDLS, CDR2 YYNGEE. The CDR3 is CASSVEGSRTNSPLHF. CDR3 coding DNA: TGTGCCAGCAGCGTAGAAGGCTCCAGGACGAATTCACCCCTCCACTTT.

The chain joins TRBV19 to TRBJ2-1; D gene unclear. The CDR3 is 11 amino acids. V lost 5 bases and J 8 bases, leaving 7 bases between the germline ends. Germline CDR1 reads LNHDA; CDR2 reads SQIVND (reference sequence). The CDR3 coding sequence is TGTGCCAGTAGTTCAGCATATGAGCAGTTCTTC. Its translation: CASSSAYEQFF.

The chain links TRBV7-8 to TRBJ1-2, with 12 bases lining up with TRBD1. V trimming: 3 bases; J trimming: 3 bases; junction bases outside the gene matches: 5. Per germline, CDR1 SGHVS and CDR2 FQNEAQ. CDR3 length: 16 residues. CDR3 DNA: TGTGCCAGCAGCTTGGGACAGGGGGCGTGGGACTATGGCTACACCTTC. This encodes CASSLGQGAWDYGYTF.

The CDR3 DNA is TGCAGCGTTGAAACTGGACGAGGCGGAGATACGCAGTATTTT. This sequence encodes CSVETGRGGDTQYF. The rearrangement uses TRBV29-1 and TRBJ2-3, with D unresolved. From germline, CDR1 is SQVTM and CDR2 ANQGSEA. The V and J ends lost 2 bases and 5 bases respectively, with 14 bases between them. The CDR3 loop spans 14 amino acids.

This chain uses TRBV25-1 with TRBJ1-3; TRBD1 aligns across 8 bases. Germline assignment: CDR1 MGHDK and CDR2 SYGVNS. CDR3 length: 15 amino acids. The ends lost 5 bases at V and 4 bases at J; junction bases unmatched: 7. This chain's CDR3 is CASSLRGTGGNTIYF. Here the CDR3 DNA reads TGTGCCAGCAGTCTCCGTGGGACAGGAGGAAACACCATATATTTT.

The V and J genes are TRBV12-3 or TRBV12-4 and TRBJ2-1; 7 nucleotides agree with TRBD2. J lost 4 bases, V lost 3 bases, and 6 bases had no gene match. The CDR3 sequence is 15 residues long. The CDR3, as DNA: TGTGCCAGCAGTTTGCAAACGGGGGGATACAATGAGCAGTTCTTC. Protein product: CASSLQTGGYNEQFF.

The CDR3 here is CASSQGLAGGSYNEQFF. CDR3 DNA sequence: TGTGCCAGCAGCCAAGGACTAGCGGGGGGCTCCTACAATGAGCAGTTCTTC. The rearrangement uses TRBV3-1 and TRBJ2-1; 13 bases are a match to TRBD2. V lost 1 base and J lost 0; bases outside the gene matches: 0. This CDR3 spans 17 amino acids. Germline lookup yields CDR1 LGHDT and CDR2 YNNKEL (reference sequence).

CDR3 nucleotides: TGTGCCAGTAGTATCTACGAGTGGGACGGTACGGGATTCGGGCCCCAGCATTTT. It translates to CASSIYEWDGTGFGPQHF. This sequence joins TRBV19 and TRBJ1-5; D may be TRBD1 (5 bases). CDR1 and CDR2 from the germline V gene are LNHDA and SQIVND (reference sequence). V lost 3 bases and J 9 bases, leaving 27 bases between the germline ends. The CDR3 covers 18 residues.

The V call is TRBV24-1, the J call TRBJ2-2; possibly TRBD1 or TRBD2 for D (5 bases each). Trimming stripped 1 base from V and 0 bases from J, with 14 bases between. Germline CDR1 KGHDR, CDR2 SFDVKD. The CDR3 has 18 amino acids. CDR3 sequence: CATSDFTGTPANTGELFF. The CDR3 nucleotides are TGTGCCACCAGTGATTTCACCGGGACGCCAGCGAACACCGGGGAGCTGTTTTTT.

V usage is TRBV30 and J usage is TRBJ2-7; 12 bases fit TRBD1. The germline gives CDR1 GTSNPN, CDR2 SVGIG (reference sequence). Losses at the gene ends were 4 bases for V and 3 bases for J; bases not matched to a gene: 10. The CDR3 extends over 16 amino acids. The CDR3 region is CAWTPQGTGGNYEQYF. Written as DNA, the CDR3 is TGTGCCTGGACCCCCCAAGGGACAGGGGGCAACTACGAGCAGTACTTC.

The V gene is TRBV20-1, the J gene TRBJ2-1; 11 nucleotides match TRBD2. The CDR3 is made up of 14 amino acids. Per germline, CDR1 DFQATT and CDR2 SNEGSKA (reference sequence). V lost 2 bases and J lost 5; bases outside the gene matches: 2. The CDR3 DNA follows: TGCAGTGCTAGAACTAGCGGGGGAAACAATGAGCAGTTCTTC. Encoded protein: CSARTSGGNNEQFF.

V and J are TRBV4-1 and TRBJ1-4; D is uncertain. CDR1 is MGHRA and CDR2 is YSYEKL in the germline V gene. The CDR3 extends over 12 amino acids. V lost 1 base and J 8 bases, leaving 5 bases between the germline ends. CDR3 sequence (DNA): TGCGCCAGCAGCCAAGTTAGCGAAAAACTGTTTTTT. Translating it yields CASSQVSEKLFF.

This clonotype was counted only a few times. This rearrangement joins TRBV29-1 to TRBJ2-3, with D tentatively TRBD1 or TRBD2 (6 bases each). This CDR3 is 13 amino acids long. V was cut by 7 bases and J by 3 bases, with 14 bases left in between. From germline, CDR1 is SQVTM and CDR2 ANQGSEA. The CDR3 DNA sequence: TGCAGCGCAGGGAGGAGGGGGACAGATACGCAGTATTTT. Translated, it gives CSAGRRGTDTQYF.

A single count supports this clonotype. The chain uses TRBV7-2 and TRBJ2-2; perhaps TRBD1 as D (6 bases). V dropped 5 bases and J dropped 4 bases, with 20 bases sitting between them. This CDR3 region has 17 residues. CDR1 SGHTA and CDR2 FQGNSA come from the germline V gene. The CDR3 DNA reads TGTGCCAGCAGCCCGAACCAGGGGATCGAGAGCACCGGGGAGCTGTTTTTT. Its protein product is CASSPNQGIESTGELFF.

This clonotype appeared once. The chain couples TRBV3-1 to TRBJ2-7; 10 positions agree with TRBD1. The germline V gene encodes CDR1 LGHDT and CDR2 YNNKEL (reference sequence). Trimming removed 6 bases from V and 5 bases from J; junction bases left unmatched: 4. The CDR3 runs 13 residues. This CDR3 reads CASRGQGLHEQYF. CDR3 DNA sequence: TGTGCCAGCAGGGGACAGGGGCTTCACGAGCAGTACTTC.

This clonotype was observed once. The chain combines TRBV3-1 with TRBJ2-1; D is ambiguous. Per germline, CDR1 LGHDT and CDR2 YNNKEL (reference sequence). The CDR3 loop spans 12 amino acids. Trimming removed 0 bases at V and 8 bases at J, with 5 bases between. Here the CDR3 reads CASSQDDDEQFF. Written as DNA, the CDR3 is TGTGCCAGCAGCCAAGATGACGATGAGCAGTTCTTC.

The genes are TRBV18 and TRBJ2-7; TRBD2 matches at 8 bases. With 2 bases clipped from V and 1 base from J, the junction kept 4 bases outside the gene matches. Germline loops: CDR1 KGHSH, CDR2 LQKENI. The CDR3 is 15 amino acids. The CDR3 region is CASSPSGGQSYEQYF. The CDR3 DNA reads as TGTGCCAGCTCACCAAGCGGGGGTCAATCCTACGAGCAGTACTTC. Complete variable domain (other parts from reference TRBV18 and TRBJ2-7): NAGVMQNPRHLVRRRGQEARLRCSPMKGHSHVYWYRQLPEEGLKFMVYLQKENIIDESGMPKERFSAEFPKEGPSILRIQQVVRGDSAAYFCASSPSGGQSYEQYFGPGTRLTVT.

The V gene is TRBV9, the J gene TRBJ2-7; D is unclear. Trimming pared 0 bases from V and 3 bases from J, leaving 4 bases between. This CDR3 comprises 12 residues. Germline assignment: CDR1 SGDLS and CDR2 YYNGEE. The CDR3 loop reads CASSVDGYEQYF. The CDR3 nucleotides are TGTGCCAGCAGCGTAGACGGCTACGAGCAGTACTTC.

The chain is built from TRBV20-1 and TRBJ1-2; D may be TRBD1 (5 bases). Trimming took 0 bases from V and 7 from J, leaving 18 bases between them. The CDR3 consists of 15 residues. Germline loops: CDR1 DFQATT, CDR2 SNEGSKA (reference sequence). The CDR3 DNA sequence: TGCAGTGCTAGAGATCGTGGGCGGGGCGCCGGTGGCTACACCTTC. It is translated as CSARDRGRGAGGYTF.

The chain employs TRBV7-9 and TRBJ2-7, with D uncertain. Germline values: CDR1 SEHNR, CDR2 FQNEAQ (reference sequence). With 6 bases removed from V and 0 bases from J, the gap between germline ends came to 12 bases. The CDR3 runs 14 residues. The CDR3 DNA follows: TGTGCCAGCAGAGAAGACATACTCTCCTACGAGCAGTACTTC. Translation: CASREDILSYEQYF.